The sample holds a few counts of the clone carrying this T cell receptor (beta chain). Its antigen remains unidentified. Both 60 Vbeta primers and 13 Jbeta primers went into the PCR. The repertoire was sequenced with immunoSEQ multiplex PCR; TCRdb's copy has only in-frame clones and lacks some. This table holds about 260,000 clones, about 83% found once. Germline V gene lookup returns CDR1 MNHEY and CDR2 SVGAGI. The CDR3 spans 14 residues. Trimming removed 3 bases from V and 4 bases from J; junction bases left unmatched: 2. This sample stems from a study of cytomegalovirus exposure and HLA in healthy donors. Whole-study findings and limits: V- and J-gene trimming in TCR beta was tied to a missense DCLRE1C variant by an analysis performed later. Presence/absence comparisons presumed near-even sequencing depth among donors.

The chain joins TRBV6-5 to TRBJ2-1; 8 nucleotides match TRBD2. Sequencing was performed on PBMCs. This receptor was obtained from a middle-aged woman in good health and CMV-seropositive. In nucleotides, the CDR3 is TGTGCCAGCAGTTATCAGCGGGAGTACAATGAGCAGTTCTTC. Its translation: CASSYQREYNEQFF.